One sample yielded the 13 T cell receptor beta chains listed below, sequenced in a study of blood T cells in healthy people across ages. Primers used in a second PCR of roughly 6 to 12 cycles were a sample-barcoded 5' primer and a J-beta primer mix. One entry per CDR3 protein results from TCRdb running MiXCR on the 5' RACE reads. The table includes over a million distinct CDR3 sequences, approximately 42% detected once. Sample: blood. All receptors derive from a woman aged 18-29 years in good health.

The chain employs TRBV29-1 and TRBJ1-4, with a tentative D call TRBD1 (5 bases). In germline, CDR1 is SQVTM, CDR2 ANQGSEA. V gave up 4 bases and J gave up 7 bases, with 7 bases separating them. CDR3 length equals 11 residues. CDR3 region: CSVGGAEKLFF. The CDR3 DNA reads as TGCAGCGTTGGAGGGGCTGAAAAACTGTTTTTT.

This clonotype has more than one count but fewer than ten. The chain has TRBV29-1 and TRBJ1-4; no reliable D call. V lost 4 bases, J lost 5 bases, and 20 bases lay in between. The CDR3 has 16 residues. Germline V gives CDR1 SQVTM, CDR2 ANQGSEA. In DNA form, the CDR3 reads TGCAGCGTTGGTTATGGTCCGGTAGGGAACAATGAAAAACTGTTTTTT. Amino acid sequence: CSVGYGPVGNNEKLFF.

In its sample, this clonotype was seen a few times. The chain links TRBV4-1 to TRBJ2-1; D might be TRBD1 or TRBD2, each matching 5 bases. The CDR3 totals 15 residues. V was shortened by 6 bases and J by 5 bases, with 17 bases between the two germline ends. Germline loops: CDR1 MGHRA, CDR2 YSYEKL. The CDR3 DNA reads TGCGCCAGCAGGGACATAGGGGCGCGGGACAATGAGCAGTTCTTC. Encoded protein: CASRDIGARDNEQFF.

The chain recombines TRBV20-1 with TRBJ2-1; perhaps TRBD2 as D (7 bases). V shed 3 bases and J shed 15 bases, with 15 bases lying between them. Germline values: CDR1 DFQATT, CDR2 SNEGSKA (reference sequence). The CDR3 runs to 11 residues. CDR3 coding DNA: TGCAGTGCTAGGGGGGGCGGGAGTGTGTTCTTC. Translation gives CSARGGGSVFF.

This clonotype has more than one count but fewer than ten. The chain's CDR3 is CASSMGLAGAGYEQFF. As DNA, the CDR3 is TGCGCCAGCAGCATGGGACTAGCGGGGGCCGGCTATGAGCAGTTCTTC. The V gene is TRBV5-1, the J gene TRBJ2-1; TRBD2 matches at 14 bases. The germline gives CDR1 SGHRS, CDR2 YFSETQ. This CDR3 contains 16 residues. Trimming at V came to 4 bases and at J to 8 bases, leaving 8 bases not matched to a gene.

The sample holds a few counts of this clonotype. This sequence joins TRBV16 and TRBJ1-2; D not certain. Between the trimmed V and J ends, which lost 4 bases and 5 bases, there was a span of 23 bases. Germline CDR1 is KGHSY and CDR2 is FQNENV. This CDR3 has 17 residues. CDR3 nucleotides: TGTGCCAGCAGCCTAACTTTTTTCCGGCAGGCCTTTTATGGCTACACCTTC. Its protein product is CASSLTFFRQAFYGYTF.

The V gene is TRBV4-2, the J gene TRBJ1-3; no firm D call. Trimming shortened V by 11 bases and J by 2 bases, and 16 bases separated the two germline ends. Germline V gene lookup returns CDR1 LGHNA and CDR2 YNFKEQ. The CDR3 runs 14 residues. CDR3 sequence: CADNRILPGNTIYF. DNA of the CDR3: TGTGCCGACAATCGGATCCTCCCTGGAAACACCATATATTTT.

V is TRBV12-3 or TRBV12-4 and J is TRBJ2-1; 10 nucleotides align to TRBD2. The J call may be in error: the DNA end matches TRBJ2-7 better. There are 17 residues in the CDR3. DNA for the CDR3: TGTGCCAGCCACGGCGGGGGACTAGCGATATCCTACAATGAGCAGTACTTC. Amino acids: CASHGGGLAISYNEQYF.

This sequence joins TRBV7-2 and TRBJ2-5; 12 bases are shared with TRBD2. J lost 5 bases, V lost 1 base, and 5 bases had no gene match. This CDR3 has 16 amino acids. The germline V gene encodes CDR1 SGHTA and CDR2 FQGNSA. The CDR3 region is CASSLVRLAGDETQYF. The CDR3, as DNA: TGTGCCAGCAGCTTAGTACGACTAGCGGGAGACGAGACCCAGTACTTC.

This clonotype was detected a few times. The J gene is TRBJ2-1, the V gene TRBV24-1; D may be TRBD1 (7 bases). V was cut by 11 bases and J by 5 bases, with 12 bases left in between. Germline V gene data show CDR1 as KGHDR and CDR2 as SFDVKD. The CDR3 runs to 12 residues. In DNA form, the CDR3 reads TGTGCCAGCGGGACAGCGAACAATGAGCAGTTCTTC. Protein product: CASGTANNEQFF.

The chain joins TRBV20-1 to TRBJ2-7; 8 nucleotides match TRBD2. V lost 1 base to trimming and J lost 3 bases; unmatched junction nucleotides: 5. Germline V CDR1 and CDR2: DFQATT, SNEGSKA (reference sequence). The CDR3 runs 14 residues. The CDR3 coding sequence is TGCAGTGCTAGAGTTGGACGGGGGGGCTACGAGCAGTACTTC. Its protein is CSARVGRGGYEQYF.

The V call is TRBV12-3 or TRBV12-4, the J call TRBJ2-4; D might be TRBD2 (7 bases). TRBJ2-7 matches the DNA end more closely, so the J call is doubtful. The CDR3 extends over 15 amino acids. CDR3 loop: CASSSAGAAHAEQYF. In DNA, the CDR3 is TGTGCCAGCAGTTCCGCGGGGGCAGCCCACGCCGAGCAGTACTTC.

The V call is TRBV4-1, the J call TRBJ2-7; D may be TRBD2 (6 bases). CDR1 is MGHRA and CDR2 is YSYEKL in the germline V gene. V lost 2 bases and J 1 base, leaving 12 bases between the germline ends. The length of the CDR3 is 15 residues. The CDR3 nucleotides are TGCGCCAGCAGCCAAACTACTAGCCGATCCTACGAGCAGTACTTC. This sequence encodes CASSQTTSRSYEQYF.